The clone carrying this TCR beta chain was seen at least ten times. The antigen is unknown. TCRdb independently ran MiXCR on the RT-PCR reads; one entry per CDR3 protein. This sample has over 450,000 distinct CDR3 sequences, with over 10% found just once. The CDR3 contains 14 residues. Per germline, CDR1 SGHAT and CDR2 FQNNGV. After removal of 1 base from V and 7 bases from J, the junction contained 2 bases not matched to a gene. This entry comes from a study of response to subunit inactivated influenza vaccine. Study findings and constraints: Few additional T cells are recruited per seasonal influenza vaccination, authors suggested.

The source was PBMCs from blood, collected around seven weeks after vaccination. This chain joins TRBV11-2 and TRBJ2-1; 9 bases align to TRBD2. This sequence was found in a man aged 45-65 years who received an inactivated influenza vaccine. CDR3 DNA sequence: TGTGCCAGCAGCTTAGGGGGACTAGCAAATGAGCAGTTCTTC. This codes for CASSLGGLANEQFF.